In this sample, the clone carrying this T cell receptor beta chain turned up a few times. Its antigen remains unknown. This record comes from a study of identical twins. Study conclusions and caveats: Monozygotic twin pairs showed more out-of-frame TCR alpha sharing than models estimated.

The CDR3 consists of 12 residues. Germline loops: CDR1 SQVTM, CDR2 ANQGSEA. Between the trimmed V and J ends, which lost 2 bases and 5 bases, there was a span of 6 bases. TCRdb called the 5' RACE reads again in MiXCR, with one record for every CDR3 protein. There are roughly 190,000 distinct CDR3 sequences in the sample; approximately 15% occur only once, and over 35% lies in the top ten. This sample also appeared in a second study, on T cells expressing NK-cell markers. From that second work: Eight donors were sequenced, of whom seven were HCMV-seropositive, while the remaining one was HCMV-seronegative.

The J gene is TRBJ2-2, the V gene TRBV29-1; maybe TRBD1 (6 bases). Sequenced sample: CD8+ T cells sorted from blood. The clonotype comes from a woman between 18 and 30 years old in good health. CDR3 sequence (DNA): TGCAGCGTTGAACAGGGGACCGGGGAGCTGTTTTTT. Protein product: CSVEQGTGELFF.